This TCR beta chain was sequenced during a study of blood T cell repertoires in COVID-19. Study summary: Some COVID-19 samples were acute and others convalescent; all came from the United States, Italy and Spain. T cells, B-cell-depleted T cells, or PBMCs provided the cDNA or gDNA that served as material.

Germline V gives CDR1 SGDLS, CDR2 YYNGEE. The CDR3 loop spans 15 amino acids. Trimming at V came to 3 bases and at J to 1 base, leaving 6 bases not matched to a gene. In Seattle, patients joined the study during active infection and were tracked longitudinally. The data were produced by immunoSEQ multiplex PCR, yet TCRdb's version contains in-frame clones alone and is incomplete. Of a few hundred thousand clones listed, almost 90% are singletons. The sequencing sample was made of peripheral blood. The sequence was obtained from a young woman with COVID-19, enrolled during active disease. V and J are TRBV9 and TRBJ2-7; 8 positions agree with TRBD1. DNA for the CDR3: TGTGCCAGCAGCGCCACCGGGACAGGATCCTACGAGCAGTACTTC. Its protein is CASSATGTGSYEQYF.